One T cell receptor (beta chain) is described in this entry. What it binds is unknown. This entry belongs to a study of T cell repertoires in aging, cancer and after chemotherapy. Overall study results and limits: Loss of evenness, beyond lost richness, contributed to age-related TCR diversity decline in cancer patients. Median generation probability rose over the chemotherapy interval in each cancer cohort, suggesting rebound thymic output. Age-matched healthy donors had significantly more diverse, less clonal blood TCR repertoires than untreated cancer patients.

This CDR3 is 12 amino acids long. The V gene lost 7 bases and the J gene lost 3 bases, with 9 bases spanning the gap. In germline, CDR1 is WNHNN, CDR2 SYGVQD (reference sequence). A mixed TRB-A/B primer pool amplified rearranged TRB by multiplex touch-down PCR. TCRdb reprocessed the multiplex PCR reads via MiXCR and lists one record per CDR3 protein. The sample includes about 11,000 distinct CDR3 sequences, about 24% of them seen just once. Peripheral blood genomic DNA, not sorted cells or RNA, was the template. Sequences were obtained from blood. The chain is built from TRBV10-1 and TRBJ1-1; D might be TRBD1 (6 bases). This clonotype was obtained from a human donor in good health. The CDR3 region has the DNA TGCGCCAGCAACCAGGGGTACACTGAAGCTTTCTTT. Protein product: CASNQGYTEAFF.